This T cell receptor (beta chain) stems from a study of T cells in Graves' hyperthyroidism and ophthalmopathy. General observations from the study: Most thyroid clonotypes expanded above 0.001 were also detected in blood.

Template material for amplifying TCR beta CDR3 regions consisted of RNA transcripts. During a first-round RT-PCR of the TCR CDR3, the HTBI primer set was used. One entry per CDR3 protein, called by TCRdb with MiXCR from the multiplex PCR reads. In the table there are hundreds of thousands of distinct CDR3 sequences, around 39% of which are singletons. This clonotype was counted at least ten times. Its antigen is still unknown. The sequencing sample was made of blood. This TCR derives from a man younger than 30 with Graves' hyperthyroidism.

The CDR3 coding sequence is TGTGCCATCAGTGATACAGGGGGAGGCTACGAGCAGTACTTC. Translating it yields CAISDTGGGYEQYF. The genes are TRBV10-3 and TRBJ2-7, with 8 bases aligning to TRBD1. After removal of 3 bases from V and 3 bases from J, the junction contained 4 bases not matched to a gene. In germline, CDR1 is ENHRY, CDR2 SYGVKD. The CDR3 length is 14 residues.